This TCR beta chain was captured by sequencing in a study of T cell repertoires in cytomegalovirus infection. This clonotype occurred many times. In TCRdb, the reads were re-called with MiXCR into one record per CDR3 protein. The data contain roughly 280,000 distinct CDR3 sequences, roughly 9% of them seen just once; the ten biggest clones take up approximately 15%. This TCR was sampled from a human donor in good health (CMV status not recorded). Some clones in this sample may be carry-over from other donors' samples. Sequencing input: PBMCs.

The CDR3 loop reads CASTSSDGGIGNTIYF. The CDR3 coding sequence is TGTGCCAGCACCTCGTCCGACGGGGGTATTGGGAACACCATATATTTT. The J gene is TRBJ1-3, the V gene TRBV12-3 or TRBV12-4, with a possible D match to TRBD1 (5 bases). CDR3 size: 16 residues. Trimming left V 7 bases short and J 7 bases short, with 23 bases between.